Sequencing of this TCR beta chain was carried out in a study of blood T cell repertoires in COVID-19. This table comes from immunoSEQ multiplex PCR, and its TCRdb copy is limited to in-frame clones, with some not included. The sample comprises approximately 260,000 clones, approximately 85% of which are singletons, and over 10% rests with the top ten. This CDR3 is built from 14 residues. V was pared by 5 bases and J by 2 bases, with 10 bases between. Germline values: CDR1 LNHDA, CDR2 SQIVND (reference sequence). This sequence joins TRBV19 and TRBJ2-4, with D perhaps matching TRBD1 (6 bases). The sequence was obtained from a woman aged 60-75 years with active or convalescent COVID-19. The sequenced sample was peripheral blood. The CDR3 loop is CASSLRGSKNIQYF. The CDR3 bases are TGTGCCAGTAGTCTAAGGGGGTCCAAAAACATTCAGTACTTC.